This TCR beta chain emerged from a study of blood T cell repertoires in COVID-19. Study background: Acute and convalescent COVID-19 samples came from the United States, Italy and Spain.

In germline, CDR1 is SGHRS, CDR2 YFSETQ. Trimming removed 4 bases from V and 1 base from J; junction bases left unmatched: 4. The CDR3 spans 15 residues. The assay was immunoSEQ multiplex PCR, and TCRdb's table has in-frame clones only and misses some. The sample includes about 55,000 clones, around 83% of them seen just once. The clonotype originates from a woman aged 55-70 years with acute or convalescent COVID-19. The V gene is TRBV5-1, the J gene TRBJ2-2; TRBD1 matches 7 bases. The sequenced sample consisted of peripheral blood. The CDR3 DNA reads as TGCGCCAGCAGCCCCGGGACAGTGAACACCGGGGAGCTGTTTTTT. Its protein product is CASSPGTVNTGELFF. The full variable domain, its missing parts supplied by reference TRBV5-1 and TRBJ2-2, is KAGVTQTPRYLIKTRGQQVTLSCSPISGHRSVSWYQQTPGQGLQFLFEYFSETQRNKGNFPGRFSGRQFSNSRSEMNVSTLELGDSALYLCASSPGTVNTGELFFGEGSRLTVL.